This T cell receptor (beta chain) comes out of a study of post-analysis software for immune sequencing data. Only a few counts were recorded for this clonotype. Researchers reported that TCR beta cDNA libraries carried unique molecular identifiers. Via MiXCR, TCRdb re-called the PCR reads, giving one row per CDR3 protein. The sample consists of hundreds of thousands of distinct CDR3 sequences, 25% to 30% of them appearing once. The sequence came from a girl aged 5 to 17 with multiple sclerosis. The sequenced sample was blood.

The CDR3 DNA sequence: TGTGCCACCAGCAGAGGTGGTTTTGAAGAGACCCAGTACTTC. Translating it yields CATSRGGFEETQYF. V is TRBV15 and J is TRBJ2-5; D unresolved. Germline-derived CDR1 and CDR2 are LNHNV and YYDKDF (reference sequence). The CDR3 extends over 14 amino acids. Trimming stripped 1 base from V and 3 bases from J, with 9 bases between. The full variable domain, completed using reference TRBV15 and TRBJ2-5, is DAMVIQNPRYQVTQFGKPVTLSCSQTLNHNVMYWYQQKSSQAPKLLFHYYDKDFNNEADTPDNFQSRRPNTSFCFLDIRSPGLGDTAMYLCATSRGGFEETQYFGPGTRLLVL.